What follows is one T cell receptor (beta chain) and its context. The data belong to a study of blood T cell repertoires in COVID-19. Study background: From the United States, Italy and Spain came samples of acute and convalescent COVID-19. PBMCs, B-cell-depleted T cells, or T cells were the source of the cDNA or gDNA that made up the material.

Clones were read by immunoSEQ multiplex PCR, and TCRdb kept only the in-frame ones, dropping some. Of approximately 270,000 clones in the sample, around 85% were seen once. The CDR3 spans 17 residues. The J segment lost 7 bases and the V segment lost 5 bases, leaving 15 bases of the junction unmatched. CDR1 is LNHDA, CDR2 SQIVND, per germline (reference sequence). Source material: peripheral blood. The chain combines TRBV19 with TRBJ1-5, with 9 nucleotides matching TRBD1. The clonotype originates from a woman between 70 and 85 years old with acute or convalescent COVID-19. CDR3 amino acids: CASSPSGTQGAIQPQHF. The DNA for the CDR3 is TGTGCCAGTAGTCCTTCGGGGACACAGGGGGCGATACAGCCCCAGCATTTT.